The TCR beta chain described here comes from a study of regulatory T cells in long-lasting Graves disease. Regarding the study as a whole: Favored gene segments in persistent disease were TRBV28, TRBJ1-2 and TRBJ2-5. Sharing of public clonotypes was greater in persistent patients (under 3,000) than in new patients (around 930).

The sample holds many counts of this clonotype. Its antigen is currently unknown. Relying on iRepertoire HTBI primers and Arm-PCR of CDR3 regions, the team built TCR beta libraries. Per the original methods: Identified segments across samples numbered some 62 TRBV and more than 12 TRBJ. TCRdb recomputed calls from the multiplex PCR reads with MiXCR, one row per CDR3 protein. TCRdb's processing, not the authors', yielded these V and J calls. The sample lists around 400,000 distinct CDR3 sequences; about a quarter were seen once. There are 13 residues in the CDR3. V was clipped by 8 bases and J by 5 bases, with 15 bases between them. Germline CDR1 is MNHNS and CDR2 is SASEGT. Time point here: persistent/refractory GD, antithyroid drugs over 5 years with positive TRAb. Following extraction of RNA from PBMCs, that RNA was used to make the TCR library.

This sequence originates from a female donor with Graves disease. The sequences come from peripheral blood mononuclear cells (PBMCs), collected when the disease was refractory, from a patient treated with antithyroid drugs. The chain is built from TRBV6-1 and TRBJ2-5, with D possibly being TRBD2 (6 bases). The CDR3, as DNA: TGTGCCAGCGGGGGTTCCCGGGGGGAGACCCAGTACTTC. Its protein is CASGGSRGETQYF.